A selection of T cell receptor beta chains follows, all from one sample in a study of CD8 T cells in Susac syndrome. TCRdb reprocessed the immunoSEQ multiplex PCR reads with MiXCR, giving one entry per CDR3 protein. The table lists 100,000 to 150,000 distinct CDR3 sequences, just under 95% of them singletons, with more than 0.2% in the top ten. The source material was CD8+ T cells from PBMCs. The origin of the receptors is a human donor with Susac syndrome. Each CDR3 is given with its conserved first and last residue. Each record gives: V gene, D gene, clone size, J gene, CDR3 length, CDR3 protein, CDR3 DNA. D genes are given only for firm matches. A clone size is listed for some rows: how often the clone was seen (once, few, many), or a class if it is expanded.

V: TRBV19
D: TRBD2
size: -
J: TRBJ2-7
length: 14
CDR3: CASAKGLANYEQYF
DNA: TGTGCCAGTGCGAAGGGACTAGCGAACTACGAGCAGTACTTC

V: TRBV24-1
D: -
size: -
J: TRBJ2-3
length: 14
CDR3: CATSDRTRSDTQYF
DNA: TGTGCCACCAGTGATCGGACCCGGTCGGATACGCAGTATTTT

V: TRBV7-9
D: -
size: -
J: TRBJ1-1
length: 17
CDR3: CASSYPRVGWAGTEAFF
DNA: TGTGCCAGCAGCTACCCCAGGGTGGGGTGGGCTGGCACTGAAGCTTTCTTT

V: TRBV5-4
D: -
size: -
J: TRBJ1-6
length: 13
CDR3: CASSLWGGSPLHF
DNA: TGTGCCAGCAGCTTGTGGGGAGGTTCACCCCTCCACTTT

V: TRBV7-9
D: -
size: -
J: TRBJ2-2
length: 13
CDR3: CASSSFRSGELFF
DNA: TGTGCCAGCAGCTCCTTTCGGTCCGGGGAGCTGTTTTTT

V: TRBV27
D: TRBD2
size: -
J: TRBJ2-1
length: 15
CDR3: CASSFVAGAGNEQFF
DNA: TGTGCCAGCAGTTTTGTGGCGGGAGCTGGGAATGAGCAGTTCTTC

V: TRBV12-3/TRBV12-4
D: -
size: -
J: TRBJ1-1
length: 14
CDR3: CASSYGAVNTEAFF
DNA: TGTGCCAGCAGTTACGGAGCAGTTAACACTGAAGCTTTCTTT

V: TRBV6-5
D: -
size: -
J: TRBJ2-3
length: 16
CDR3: CASSYTPGGNTDTQYF
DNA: TGTGCCAGCAGTTATACCCCAGGGGGGAATACAGATACGCAGTATTTT

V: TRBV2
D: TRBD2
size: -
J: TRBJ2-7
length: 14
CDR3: CASSEGLADYEQYF
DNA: TGTGCCAGCAGTGAAGGGCTAGCGGACTACGAGCAGTACTTC

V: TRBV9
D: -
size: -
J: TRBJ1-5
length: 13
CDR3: CASSVEDQQPQHF
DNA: TGTGCCAGCAGCGTAGAGGACCAGCAGCCCCAGCATTTT

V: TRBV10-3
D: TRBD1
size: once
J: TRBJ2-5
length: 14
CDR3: CAISTIGQGKTQYF
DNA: TGTGCCATCAGTACCATCGGACAGGGGAAGACCCAGTACTTC

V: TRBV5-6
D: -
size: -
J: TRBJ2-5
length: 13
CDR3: CASSLLAEETQYF
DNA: TGTGCCAGCAGCTTGCTAGCTGAAGAGACCCAGTACTTC

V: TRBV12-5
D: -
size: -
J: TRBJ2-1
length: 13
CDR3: CASGFPTGTEQFF
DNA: TGTGCTAGTGGTTTCCCTACCGGGACAGAGCAGTTCTTC

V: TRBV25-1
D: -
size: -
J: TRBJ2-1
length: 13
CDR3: CASSEYPYNEQFF
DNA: TGTGCCAGCAGTGAATACCCGTACAATGAGCAGTTCTTC

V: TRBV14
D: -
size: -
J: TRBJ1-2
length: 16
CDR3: CASSQEFREPGYGYTF
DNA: TGTGCCAGCAGCCAAGAGTTCCGGGAGCCTGGCTATGGCTACACCTTC

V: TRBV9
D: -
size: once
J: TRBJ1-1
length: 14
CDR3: CASSVGDMNTEAFF
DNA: TGTGCCAGCAGCGTGGGAGACATGAACACTGAAGCTTTCTTT

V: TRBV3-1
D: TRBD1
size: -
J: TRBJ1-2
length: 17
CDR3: CASSQETGTGLNYGYTF
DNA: TGTGCCAGCAGCCAAGAAACTGGGACAGGCCTCAACTATGGCTACACCTTC

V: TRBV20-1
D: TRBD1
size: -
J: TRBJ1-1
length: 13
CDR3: CSPREGAEAEAFF
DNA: TGCAGTCCTCGAGAGGGGGCAGAGGCTGAAGCTTTCTTT

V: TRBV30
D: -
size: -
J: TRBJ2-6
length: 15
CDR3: CAWSVSRRKGNVLTF
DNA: TGTGCCTGGAGTGTATCTCGGAGGAAAGGCAACGTCCTGACTTTC

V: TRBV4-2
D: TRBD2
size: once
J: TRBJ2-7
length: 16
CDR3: CASSQEGLAGGHEQYF
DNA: TGTGCCAGCAGCCAAGAGGGCCTAGCGGGAGGCCACGAGCAGTACTTC

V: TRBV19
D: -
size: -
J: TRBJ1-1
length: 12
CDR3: CASSIGKMEAFF
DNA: TGTGCCAGTAGTATAGGAAAGATGGAAGCTTTCTTT

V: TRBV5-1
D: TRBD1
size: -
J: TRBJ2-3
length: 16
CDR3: CASSLWGQGLSDTQYF
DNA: TGCGCCAGCAGCTTGTGGGGACAGGGGCTATCAGATACGCAGTATTTT

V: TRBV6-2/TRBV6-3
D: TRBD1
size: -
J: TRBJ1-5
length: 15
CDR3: CASSYRDRGPQPQHF
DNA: TGTGCCAGCAGTTACAGGGACAGGGGGCCTCAGCCCCAGCATTTT

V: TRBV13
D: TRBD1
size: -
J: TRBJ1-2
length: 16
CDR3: CASSLGLGDRGDGYTF
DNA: TGTGCCAGCAGCTTAGGCCTGGGGGACAGGGGTGACGGCTACACCTTC

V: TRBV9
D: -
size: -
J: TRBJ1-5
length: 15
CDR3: CASSVEARDDQPQHF
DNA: TGTGCCAGCAGCGTAGAGGCCAGGGATGATCAGCCCCAGCATTTT

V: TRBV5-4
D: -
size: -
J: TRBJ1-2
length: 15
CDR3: CASSLDGGQGHGYTF
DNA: TGTGCCAGCAGCTTGGATGGGGGGCAGGGACATGGCTACACCTTC

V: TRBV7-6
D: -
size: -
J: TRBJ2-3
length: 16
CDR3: CASSHSRTGGTDTQYF
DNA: TGTGCCAGCAGCCATAGTCGTACGGGGGGCACAGATACGCAGTATTTT

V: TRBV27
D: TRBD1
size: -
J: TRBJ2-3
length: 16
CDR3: CASSLLGTGPTDTQYF
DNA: TGTGCCAGCAGTTTACTCGGGACAGGGCCCACAGATACGCAGTATTTT

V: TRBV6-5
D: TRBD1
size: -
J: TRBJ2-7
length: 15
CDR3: CASSYSGTGGYEQYF
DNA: TGTGCCAGCAGTTACTCCGGGACAGGGGGCTACGAGCAGTACTTC

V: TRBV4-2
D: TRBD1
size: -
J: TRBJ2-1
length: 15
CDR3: CASSQVEGANNEQFF
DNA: TGTGCCAGCAGCCAAGTAGAGGGGGCTAACAATGAGCAGTTCTTC

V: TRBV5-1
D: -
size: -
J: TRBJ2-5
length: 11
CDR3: CASSLGEAQYF
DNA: TGCGCCAGCAGCTTGGGGGAGGCCCAGTACTTC

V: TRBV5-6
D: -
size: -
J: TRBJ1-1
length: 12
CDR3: CASSFGTDEAFF
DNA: TGTGCCAGCAGCTTCGGTACAGATGAAGCTTTCTTT

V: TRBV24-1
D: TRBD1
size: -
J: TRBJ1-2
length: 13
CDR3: CATSDAGGRGYTF
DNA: TGTGCCACCAGTGATGCAGGGGGCCGAGGCTACACCTTC

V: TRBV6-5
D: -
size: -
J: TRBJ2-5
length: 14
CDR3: CASSPRFVQETQYF
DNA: TGTGCCAGCAGTCCCCGTTTTGTCCAAGAGACCCAGTACTTC

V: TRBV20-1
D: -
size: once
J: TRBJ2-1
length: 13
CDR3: CSATGVGYNEQFF
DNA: TGCAGTGCCACCGGCGTCGGTTACAATGAGCAGTTCTTC

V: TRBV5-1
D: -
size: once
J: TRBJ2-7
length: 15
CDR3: CASSLVADSAYEQYF
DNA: TGCGCCAGCAGCTTGGTGGCAGATTCAGCCTACGAGCAGTACTTC

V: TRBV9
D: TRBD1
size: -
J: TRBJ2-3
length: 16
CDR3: CASSVETGSGTDTQYF
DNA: TGTGCCAGCAGCGTAGAGACAGGGTCGGGCACAGATACGCAGTATTTT

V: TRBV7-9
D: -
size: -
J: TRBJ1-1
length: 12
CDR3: CASSFGGNEAFF
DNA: TGTGCCAGCAGCTTCGGGGGGAATGAAGCTTTCTTT

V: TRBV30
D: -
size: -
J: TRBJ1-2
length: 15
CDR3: CAWSDNPEGLRGYTF
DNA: TGTGCCTGGAGTGACAACCCAGAGGGGTTAAGGGGCTACACCTTC

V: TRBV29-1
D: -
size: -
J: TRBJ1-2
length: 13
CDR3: CSVQGGVGYGYTF
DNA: TGCAGCGTTCAGGGAGGGGTGGGCTATGGCTACACCTTC

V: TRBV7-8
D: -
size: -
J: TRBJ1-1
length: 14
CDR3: CASSAQGEDTEAFF
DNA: TGTGCCAGCAGCGCACAGGGTGAGGACACTGAAGCTTTCTTT

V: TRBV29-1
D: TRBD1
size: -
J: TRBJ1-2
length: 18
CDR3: CSVDSNGAGGKSNYGYTF
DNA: TGCAGCGTTGACTCCAACGGGGCAGGGGGGAAGTCCAACTATGGCTACACCTTC

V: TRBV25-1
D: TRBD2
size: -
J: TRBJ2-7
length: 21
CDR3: CASSEYSRTSGSFLGSYEQYF
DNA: TGTGCCAGCAGTGAATACTCCCGGACTAGCGGGAGCTTCCTCGGCTCCTACGAGCAGTACTTC

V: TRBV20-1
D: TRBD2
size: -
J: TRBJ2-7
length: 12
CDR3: CSAREGSYEQYF
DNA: TGCAGTGCCCGGGAGGGCTCCTACGAGCAGTACTTC

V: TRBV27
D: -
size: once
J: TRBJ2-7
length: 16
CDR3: CASSHPPAFSLHEQYF
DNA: TGTGCCAGCAGCCACCCCCCAGCCTTCTCTCTCCACGAGCAGTACTTC

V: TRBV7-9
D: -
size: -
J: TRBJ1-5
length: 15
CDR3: CASSLDVNSNQPQHF
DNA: TGTGCCAGCAGCTTGGACGTCAATAGCAATCAGCCCCAGCATTTT

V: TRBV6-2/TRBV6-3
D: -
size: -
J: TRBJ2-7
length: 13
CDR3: CASRTGLPYEQYF
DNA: TGTGCCAGCAGAACAGGGCTCCCCTACGAGCAGTACTTC

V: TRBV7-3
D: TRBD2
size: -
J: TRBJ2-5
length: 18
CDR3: CASSLGTSGGAPQETQYF
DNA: TGTGCCAGCAGCCTAGGGACTAGCGGGGGGGCCCCCCAAGAGACCCAGTACTTC

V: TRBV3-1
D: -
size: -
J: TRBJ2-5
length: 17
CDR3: CASSQEPGTLWAETQYF
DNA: TGTGCCAGCAGCCAAGAGCCCGGCACACTCTGGGCGGAGACCCAGTACTTC

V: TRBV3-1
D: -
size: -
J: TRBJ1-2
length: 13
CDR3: CASSQGSDPGYTF
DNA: TGTGCCAGCAGCCAAGGCTCCGACCCTGGCTACACCTTC

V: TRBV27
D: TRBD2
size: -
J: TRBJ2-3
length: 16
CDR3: CASRPLGGSHPDTQYF
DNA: TGTGCCAGCAGACCTTTGGGGGGGTCCCACCCCGATACGCAGTATTTT

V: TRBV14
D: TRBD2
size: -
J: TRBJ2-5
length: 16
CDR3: CASSQVGLGPQETQYF
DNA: TGTGCCAGCAGCCAAGTGGGACTAGGTCCTCAAGAGACCCAGTACTTC

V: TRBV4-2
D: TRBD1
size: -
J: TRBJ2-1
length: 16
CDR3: CASSQDTGGSYNEQFF
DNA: TGTGCCAGCAGCCAAGATACAGGGGGGTCCTACAATGAGCAGTTCTTC

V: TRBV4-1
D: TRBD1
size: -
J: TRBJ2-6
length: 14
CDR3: CASSQDLTGGDLTF
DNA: TGCGCCAGCAGCCAAGATCTGACAGGGGGAGACCTGACTTTC

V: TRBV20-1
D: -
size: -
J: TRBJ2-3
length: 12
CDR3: CSAREGTDTQYF
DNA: TGCAGTGCTAGGGAGGGCACAGATACGCAGTATTTT